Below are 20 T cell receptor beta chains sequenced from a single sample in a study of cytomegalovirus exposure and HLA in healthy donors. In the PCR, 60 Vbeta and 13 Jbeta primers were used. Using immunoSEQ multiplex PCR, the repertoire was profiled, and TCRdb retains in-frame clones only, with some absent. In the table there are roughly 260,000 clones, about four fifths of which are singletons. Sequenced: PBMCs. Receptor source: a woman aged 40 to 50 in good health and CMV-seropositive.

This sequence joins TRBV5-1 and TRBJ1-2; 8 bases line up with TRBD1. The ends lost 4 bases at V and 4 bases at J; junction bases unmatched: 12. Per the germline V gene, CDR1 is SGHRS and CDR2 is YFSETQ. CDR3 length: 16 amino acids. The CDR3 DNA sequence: TGCGCCAGCAGCCCCCCCGGGACAGGCAATAGCTATGGCTACACCTTC. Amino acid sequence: CASSPPGTGNSYGYTF.

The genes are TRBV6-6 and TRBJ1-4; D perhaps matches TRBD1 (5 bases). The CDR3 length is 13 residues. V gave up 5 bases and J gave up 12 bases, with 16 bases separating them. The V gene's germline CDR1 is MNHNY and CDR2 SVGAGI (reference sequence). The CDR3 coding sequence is TGTGCCAGCAGTCCTCCCAACGGCAGGGAACTGTTTTTT. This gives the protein CASSPPNGRELFF.

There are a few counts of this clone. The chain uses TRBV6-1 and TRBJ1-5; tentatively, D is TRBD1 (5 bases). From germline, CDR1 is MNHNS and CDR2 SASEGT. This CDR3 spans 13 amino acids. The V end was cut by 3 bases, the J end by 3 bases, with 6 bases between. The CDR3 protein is CASSETVNQPQHF. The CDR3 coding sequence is TGTGCCAGCAGTGAGACAGTCAATCAGCCCCAGCATTTT.

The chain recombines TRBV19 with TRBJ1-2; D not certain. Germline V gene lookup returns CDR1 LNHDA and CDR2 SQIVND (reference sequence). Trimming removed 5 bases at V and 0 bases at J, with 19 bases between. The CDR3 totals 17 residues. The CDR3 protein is CASSYKVGGNTNYGYTF. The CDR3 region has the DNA TGTGCCAGTAGTTATAAAGTAGGAGGGAACACTAACTATGGCTACACCTTC.

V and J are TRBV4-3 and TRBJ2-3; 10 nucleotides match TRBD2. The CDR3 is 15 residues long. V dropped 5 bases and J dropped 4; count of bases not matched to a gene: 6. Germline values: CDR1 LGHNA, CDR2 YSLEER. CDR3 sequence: CASSDSGRRADTQYF. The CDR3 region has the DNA TGCGCCAGCAGCGATAGCGGGAGGAGGGCAGATACGCAGTATTTT.

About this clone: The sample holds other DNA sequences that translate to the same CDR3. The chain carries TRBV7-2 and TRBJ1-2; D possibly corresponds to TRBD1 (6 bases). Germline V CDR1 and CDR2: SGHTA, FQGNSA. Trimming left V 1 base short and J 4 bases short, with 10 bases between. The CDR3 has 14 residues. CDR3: CASSLDRGGYGYTF. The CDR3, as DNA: TGTGCCAGCAGCTTAGATAGGGGGGGCTATGGCTACACCTTC.

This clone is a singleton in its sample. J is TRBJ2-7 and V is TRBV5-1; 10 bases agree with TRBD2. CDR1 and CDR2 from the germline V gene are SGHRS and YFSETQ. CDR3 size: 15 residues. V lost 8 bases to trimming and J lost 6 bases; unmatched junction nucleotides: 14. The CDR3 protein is CARIQAGGPSREQYF. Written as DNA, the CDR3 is TGCGCCAGAATCCAAGCGGGAGGGCCATCTCGCGAGCAGTACTTC. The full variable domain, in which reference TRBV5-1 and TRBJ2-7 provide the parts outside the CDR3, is KAGVTQTPRYLIKTRGQQVTLSCSPISGHRSVSWYQQTPGQGLQFLFEYFSETQRNKGNFPGRFSGRQFSNSRSEMNVSTLELGDSALYLCARIQAGGPSREQYFGPGTRLTVT.

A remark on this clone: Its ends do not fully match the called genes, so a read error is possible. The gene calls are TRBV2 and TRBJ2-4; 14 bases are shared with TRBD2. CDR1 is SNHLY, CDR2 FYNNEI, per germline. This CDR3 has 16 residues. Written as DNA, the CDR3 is TGTGCCAGCAGGAGGACTAGCGGGAGGACCAAAAACAGTCAGTACTTC. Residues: CASRRTSGRTKNSQYF.

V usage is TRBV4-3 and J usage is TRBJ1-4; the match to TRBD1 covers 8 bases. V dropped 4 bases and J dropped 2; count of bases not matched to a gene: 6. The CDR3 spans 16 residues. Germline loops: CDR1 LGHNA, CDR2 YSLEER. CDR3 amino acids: CASSRGQGVTNEKLFF. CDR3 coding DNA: TGCGCCAGCAGCCGCGGACAGGGTGTTACTAATGAAAAACTGTTTTTT.

The CDR3 spells CASSQDGGNSASEQYF. In nucleotides, the CDR3 is TGCGCCAGCAGCCAAGACGGGGGGAATTCCGCGTCCGAGCAGTACTTC. The chain recombines TRBV4-3 with TRBJ2-5; 7 bases are shared with TRBD2. The J call could be wrong; TRBJ2-7 is a better fit for the DNA end. The length of the CDR3 is 16 residues. CDR1 and CDR2 (germline): LGHNA, YSLEER.

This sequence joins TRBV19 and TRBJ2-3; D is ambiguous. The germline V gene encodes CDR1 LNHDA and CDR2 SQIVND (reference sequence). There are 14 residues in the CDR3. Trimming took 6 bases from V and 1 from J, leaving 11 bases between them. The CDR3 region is CASRESARTDTQYF. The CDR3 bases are TGTGCCAGTAGGGAGTCAGCTCGCACAGATACGCAGTATTTT.

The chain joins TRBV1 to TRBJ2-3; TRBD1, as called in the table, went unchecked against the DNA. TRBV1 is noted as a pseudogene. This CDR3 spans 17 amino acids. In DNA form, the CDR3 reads TGCACCAGCAGCCCGAACAGGGGGGGGAGAAGCACAGATACGCAGTATTTT. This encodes CTSSPNRGGRSTDTQYF.

In nucleotides, the CDR3 is TGTGCCAGCAGCTTATCCGGGGACGAGCAGTACTTC. It is translated as CASSLSGDEQYF. The chain couples TRBV7-6 to TRBJ2-7, with a possible D match to TRBD2 (5 bases). CDR3 size: 12 residues. The V gene lost 2 bases and the J gene lost 5 bases, with 7 bases spanning the gap. Germline assignment: CDR1 SGHVS and CDR2 FNYEAQ.

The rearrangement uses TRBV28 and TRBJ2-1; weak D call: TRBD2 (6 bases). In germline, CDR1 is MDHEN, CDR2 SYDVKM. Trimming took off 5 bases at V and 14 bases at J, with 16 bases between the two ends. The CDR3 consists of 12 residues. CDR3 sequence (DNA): TGTGCCAGCAGTCAAACTAGCAAGGACGAGTTCTTC. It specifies CASSQTSKDEFF.

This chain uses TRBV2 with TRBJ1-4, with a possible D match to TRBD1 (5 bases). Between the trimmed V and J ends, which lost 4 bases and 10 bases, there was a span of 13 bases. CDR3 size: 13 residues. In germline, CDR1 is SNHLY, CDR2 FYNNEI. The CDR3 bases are TGTGCCAGCAGTGGGGGGGGTGAACTAAAACTGTTTTTT. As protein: CASSGGGELKLFF.

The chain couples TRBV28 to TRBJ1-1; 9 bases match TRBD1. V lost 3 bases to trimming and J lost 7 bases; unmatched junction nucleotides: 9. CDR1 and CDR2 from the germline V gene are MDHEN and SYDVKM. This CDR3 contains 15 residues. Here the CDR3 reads CASSLPGQGWGEAFF. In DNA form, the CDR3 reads TGTGCCAGCAGTTTGCCGGGACAGGGATGGGGTGAAGCTTTCTTT.

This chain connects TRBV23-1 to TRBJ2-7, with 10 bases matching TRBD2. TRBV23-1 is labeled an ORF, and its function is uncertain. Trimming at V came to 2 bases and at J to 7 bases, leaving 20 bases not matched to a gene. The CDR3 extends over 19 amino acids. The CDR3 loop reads CASSQPGTSDRRRSREQYF. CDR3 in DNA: TGCGCCAGCAGTCAACCCGGGACTAGCGACCGAAGGAGGTCTAGGGAGCAGTACTTC.

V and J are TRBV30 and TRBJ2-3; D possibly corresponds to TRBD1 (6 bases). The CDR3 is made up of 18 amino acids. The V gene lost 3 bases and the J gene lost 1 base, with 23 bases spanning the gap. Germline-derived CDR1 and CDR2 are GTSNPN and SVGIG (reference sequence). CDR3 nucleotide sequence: TGTGCCTGGAGCGTCTGGCAGGGGCGCGGTCCTGGCACAGATACGCAGTATTTT. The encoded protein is CAWSVWQGRGPGTDTQYF.

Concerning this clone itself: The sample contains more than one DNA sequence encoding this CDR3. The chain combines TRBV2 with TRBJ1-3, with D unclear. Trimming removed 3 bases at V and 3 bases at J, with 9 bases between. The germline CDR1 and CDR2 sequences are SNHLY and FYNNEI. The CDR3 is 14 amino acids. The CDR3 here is CASSEAGYGNTIYF. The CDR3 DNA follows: TGTGCCAGCAGTGAGGCCGGGTATGGAAACACCATATATTTT.

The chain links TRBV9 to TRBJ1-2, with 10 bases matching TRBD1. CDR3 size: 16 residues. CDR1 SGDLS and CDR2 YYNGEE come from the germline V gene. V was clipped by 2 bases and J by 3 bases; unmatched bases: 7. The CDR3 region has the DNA TGTGCCAGCAGCGTCGGGACAGGGGCCAACCACTATGGCTACACCTTC. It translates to CASSVGTGANHYGYTF.